Listed below are T cell receptor beta chains from one sample, sequenced in a study of glioma-infiltrating T cells after dendritic cell vaccination. Sequencing was performed with immunoSEQ multiplex PCR; in TCRdb, only in-frame clones are kept and a portion is missing. Among over 90,000 clones listed, around 85% were seen once. The source was blood, collected before dendritic cell vaccination. The receptor source for this set is a human donor with glioblastoma. CDR3s leave out the opening cysteine and the closing phenylalanine or tryptophan.

v_call cdr3_aa
TRBV5-1 ASSPGQGAGYEQY
TRBV9 ASSVVMGEGQANEQF
TRBV7-9 ASSPLDRGITNTEAF
TRBV7-9 ASRRGAGGLETQY
TRBV5-1 ASSSGTSVETQY
TRBV4-2 ASSRETGTSGSWGYEQY
TRBV5-6 ASSFGQDLHSGNTIY
TRBV7-9 ASSLARGINTEAF
TRBV19 ASSSVGGVDEKLF
TRBV6-5 ASSYARLADSYEQY
TRBV7-9 ASSLTQDLNTEAF
TRBV27 ASRRRLTSGAPGELF
TRBV19 ASSMIWGGRLSSGNTIY
TRBV6-5 ASGRIGVSYEQY
TRBV5-1 ASSLSPAGYGYT
TRBV9 ASSGLSGSSTDTQY
TRBV5-6 ASSLEPGAYEQY
TRBV14 ASSQGRVFGETQY
TRBV2 ASSGPTGVGTQY
TRBV21-1 ASSITSGSSDTQY